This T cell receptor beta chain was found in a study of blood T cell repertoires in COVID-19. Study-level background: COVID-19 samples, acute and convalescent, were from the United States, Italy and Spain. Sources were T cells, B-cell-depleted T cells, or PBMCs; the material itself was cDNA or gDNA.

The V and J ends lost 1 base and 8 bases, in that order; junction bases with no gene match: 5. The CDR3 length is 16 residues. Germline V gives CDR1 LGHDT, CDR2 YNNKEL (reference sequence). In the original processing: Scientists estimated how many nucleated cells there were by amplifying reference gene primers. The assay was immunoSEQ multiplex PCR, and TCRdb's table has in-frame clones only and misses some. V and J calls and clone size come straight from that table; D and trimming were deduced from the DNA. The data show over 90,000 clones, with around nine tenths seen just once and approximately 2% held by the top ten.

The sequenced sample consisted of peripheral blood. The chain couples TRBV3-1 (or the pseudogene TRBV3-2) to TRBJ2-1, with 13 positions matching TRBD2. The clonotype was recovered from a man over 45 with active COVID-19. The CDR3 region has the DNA TGTGCCAGCAGCCAAGTGACTAGCGGGGGGAGGGATGAGCAGTTCTTC. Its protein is CASSQVTSGGRDEQFF.